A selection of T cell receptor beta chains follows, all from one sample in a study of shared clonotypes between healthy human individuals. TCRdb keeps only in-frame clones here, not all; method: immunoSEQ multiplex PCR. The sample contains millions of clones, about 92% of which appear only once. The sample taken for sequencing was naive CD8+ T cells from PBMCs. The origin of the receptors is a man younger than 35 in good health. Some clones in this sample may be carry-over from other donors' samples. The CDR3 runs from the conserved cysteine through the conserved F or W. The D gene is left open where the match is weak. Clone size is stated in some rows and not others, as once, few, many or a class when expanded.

cdr3_aa: CASSWTGRYFNEQFF
cdr3_nt: TGTGCCAGCAGTTGGACAGGACGATACTTTAATGAGCAGTTCTTC
v_call: TRBV27
clone_size: -
cdr3_length: 15
j_call: TRBJ2-1
d_call: TRBD1

cdr3_aa: CASSLTGAGYGYTF
cdr3_nt: TGTGCCAGCAGCTTGACAGGGGCTGGCTATGGCTACACCTTC
v_call: TRBV5-4
clone_size: once
cdr3_length: 14
j_call: TRBJ1-2
d_call: TRBD1

cdr3_aa: CASSPSRGITSANVLTF
cdr3_nt: TGTGCCAGCTCACCATCAAGGGGCATAACTTCCGCCAACGTCCTGACTTTC
v_call: TRBV18
clone_size: -
cdr3_length: 17
j_call: TRBJ2-6
d_call: -

cdr3_aa: CASSHRSGDTQYF
cdr3_nt: TGCGCCAGCAGCCACCGATCAGGAGATACGCAGTATTTT
v_call: TRBV5-1
clone_size: -
cdr3_length: 13
j_call: TRBJ2-3
d_call: -

cdr3_aa: CASSLAGGAGEQYF
cdr3_nt: TGTGCCAGCAGCTTAGCGGGTGGGGCTGGCGAGCAGTACTTC
v_call: TRBV7-6
clone_size: -
cdr3_length: 14
j_call: TRBJ2-7
d_call: -

cdr3_aa: CASSHSPGNGLDGYTF
cdr3_nt: TGTGCCAGCAGCCACTCTCCGGGTAATGGGTTAGATGGCTACACCTTC
v_call: TRBV27
clone_size: -
cdr3_length: 16
j_call: TRBJ1-2
d_call: -

cdr3_aa: CSVHGLASGVDNEQFF
cdr3_nt: TGCAGCGTCCATGGACTGGCTAGCGGGGTAGACAATGAGCAGTTCTTC
v_call: TRBV29-1
clone_size: -
cdr3_length: 16
j_call: TRBJ2-1
d_call: TRBD2

cdr3_aa: CASSAGQEAFF
cdr3_nt: TGCGCCAGCAGCGCGGGACAGGAAGCTTTCTTT
v_call: TRBV5-1
clone_size: -
cdr3_length: 11
j_call: TRBJ1-1
d_call: TRBD1

cdr3_aa: CASSVVRVAYEQYF
cdr3_nt: TGTGCCAGCAGTGTGGTCAGGGTGGCCTACGAGCAGTACTTC
v_call: TRBV6-1
clone_size: -
cdr3_length: 14
j_call: TRBJ2-7
d_call: -

cdr3_aa: CASSQVTRSLTDTQYF
cdr3_nt: TGCGCCAGCAGCCAAGTGACGAGGAGCCTCACAGATACGCAGTATTTT
v_call: TRBV4-3
clone_size: once
cdr3_length: 16
j_call: TRBJ2-3
d_call: -

cdr3_aa: CASSPPGPRYGYTF
cdr3_nt: TGTGCCAGCAGCCCACCGGGACCGCGCTATGGCTACACCTTC
v_call: TRBV16
clone_size: -
cdr3_length: 14
j_call: TRBJ1-2
d_call: -

cdr3_aa: CASRPQITEAFF
cdr3_nt: TGTGCCAGCAGACCACAGATCACTGAAGCTTTCTTT
v_call: TRBV7-9
clone_size: -
cdr3_length: 12
j_call: TRBJ1-1
d_call: -

cdr3_aa: CASSSRTSTYEQYF
cdr3_nt: TGTGCCAGCAGCAGTCGGACTAGTACCTACGAGCAGTACTTC
v_call: TRBV7-2
clone_size: -
cdr3_length: 14
j_call: TRBJ2-7
d_call: TRBD2